This T cell receptor beta chain is drawn from a study of post-analysis software for immune sequencing data (dated by TCRdb to the mid-2010s). Study-level background: Disease courses on record covered relapsing-remitting, secondary progressive and progressive-relapsing multiple sclerosis, though some patients had no subtype annotation. The patient repertoires were compared against about 10 previously published healthy control repertoires obtained from donors aged 6 to 25 years. A subset of samples was prepared in parallel using single-end sample barcoding, then pooled and co-amplified after Illumina adapter ligation. What the research found in general, with its limitations: Normalized Chao1 diversity was significantly lower in multiple sclerosis patients than controls, suggesting substantial peripheral T-cell clonal expansion. The control group was slightly older than the multiple sclerosis patient group. Patients showed significantly higher frequencies than controls for a handful of TRBV segments, among them TRBV5-6, TRBV5-1 and TRBV20-1. When samples were clustered directly using the F measure, samples prepared in the same batch co-clustered strongly, which prompted a batch-effect correction.

There are 14 amino acids in the CDR3, from cysteine to phenylalanine inclusive. Only CDR3 DNA remains: 42 bases, in frame from the first base. Per the germline V gene, MGHDK is the CDR1 and SYGVNS is the CDR2. Trimming takes 7 bases from V and 2 bases from J, and the germline ends sit 14 bases apart. To demonstrate the VDJtools post-analysis software, the study profiled TCR beta repertoires from the peripheral blood of about a dozen young patients with multiple sclerosis. Multiple sclerosis patients were children and adolescents aged about 6 to 17 years. The method was PCR. Data came from an Illumina HiSeq 2500. To reduce PCR and sequencing biases, unique molecular identifiers were built into the TCR beta cDNA libraries. Per 1 to 10 million input T cells, 500,000 or so cDNA molecules were obtained, such that each molecule approximated one T cell. The same protocol used for the earlier healthy control dataset was applied to prepare and sequence the patient libraries. Samples belonging to the same batch were prepared together, multiplexed and sequenced on a shared HiSeq lane. From the authors' description of their analysis: Raw barcoded reads were processed with MIGEC, discarding single-read molecular identifier groups before consensus assembly and CDR3 extraction. Clonotype tables were post-analysed with VDJtools, normalizing diversity by down-sampling all datasets to the smallest sample size. Repertoire overlap clustering matched CDR3 amino acid but not nucleotide sequences to correct batch-related cross-sample contamination. The public reads were reprocessed in TCRdb via fastp at Q25 and MiXCR, keeping in-frame beta chains. Each CDR3 protein gets just one entry, which takes the most common genes and DNA from the rows behind it. TCRdb's processing, not the authors', yielded these V and J calls. The sample profile shows some 690,000 distinct CDR3 sequences; 59% of them were found once. The leading ten clones occupy around 11% of the sample.

Comment on this clonotype: What this receptor recognizes is not known. No base qualities exist here, and no much larger clone lies one base off it.

Sequenced: blood. The sequence links TRBV25-1 to TRBJ1-2; the D gene is not confidently resolved. This receptor was identified in a girl under 10 years old with multiple sclerosis. DNA sequence: TGTGCCAGCAAGTCCCCCGCCAGAAACTATGGCTACACCTTC. This gives the protein CASKSPARNYGYTF.